Below, 29 T cell receptor beta chains from the same sample are listed, as sequenced in a study of T-cell memory formation after mild COVID-19. One entry per CDR3 protein results from TCRdb running MiXCR on the 5' RACE reads. The sample consists of a few hundred thousand distinct CDR3 sequences, 16% of them appearing once. Source material: PBMCs or a T cell subset sorted from them (not recorded which). These receptors originate from a man between 18 and 29 years old who had mild COVID-19 (a few samples of this study predate the infection). Cell type and time point are not known.

This clonotype has more than one count but fewer than ten. The chain carries TRBV12-3 or TRBV12-4 and TRBJ2-7; 8 nucleotides agree with TRBD1. After removal of 5 bases from V and 6 bases from J, the junction contained 15 bases not matched to a gene. The CDR3 is 16 residues long. For the CDR3, the DNA is TGTGCCAGCAGTCCTAGCACCGGACAGGGCCGAGTCGAGCAGTACTTC. Protein: CASSPSTGQGRVEQYF.

This chain uses TRBV19 with TRBJ2-3, with TRBD2 identical over 8 bases. With V trimmed by 1 base and J by 0 bases, 9 bases remained unmatched. This CDR3 comprises 18 residues. Looked up from germline, CDR1 is LNHDA and CDR2 is SQIVND (reference sequence). CDR3 coding DNA: TGTGCCAGTAGTATAGCCAGCGGGGGACATCCTAGCACAGATACGCAGTATTTT. Protein product: CASSIASGGHPSTDTQYF. The full variable domain, with the rest looked up from reference TRBV19 and TRBJ2-3, is DGGITQSPKYLFRKEGQNVTLSCEQNLNHDAMYWYRQDPGQGLRLIYYSQIVNDFQKGDIAEGYSVSREKKESFPLTVTSAQKNPTAFYLCASSIASGGHPSTDTQYFGPGTRLTVL.

A few counts support this clonotype. The chain recombines TRBV9 with TRBJ2-5, with D possibly being TRBD1 (6 bases). Germline loops: CDR1 SGDLS, CDR2 YYNGEE. This CDR3 region has 15 residues. Trimming left V 0 bases short and J 5 bases short, with 14 bases between. CDR3 amino acids: CASSVDGRGMETQYF. The CDR3 DNA reads TGTGCCAGCAGCGTAGACGGCAGGGGCATGGAGACCCAGTACTTC.

This clonotype was found a few times. The genes are TRBV27 and TRBJ2-7; no definite D call. The CDR3 has 14 amino acids. Between the trimmed V and J ends, which lost 2 bases and 5 bases, there was a span of 13 bases. Per germline, CDR1 MNHEY and CDR2 SMNVEV (reference sequence). This chain's CDR3 is CASSLRLGLDEQYV. The CDR3 bases are TGTGCCAGCAGTTTAAGGCTGGGTTTGGACGAGCAGTACGTC.

The chain employs TRBV5-1 and TRBJ1-1, with D uncertain. The CDR3 covers 14 residues. Germline V lookup: CDR1 SGHRS, CDR2 YFSETQ. V shed 5 bases and J shed 5 bases, with 16 bases lying between them. CDR3 in amino acids: CASRGSARTTEAFF. The CDR3 DNA follows: TGCGCCAGCAGGGGGTCTGCCCGGACTACTGAAGCTTTCTTT.

The rearrangement links TRBV10-3 to TRBJ2-1; D remains ambiguous. V was cut by 8 bases and J by 13 bases, with 12 bases left in between. Per germline, CDR1 ENHRY and CDR2 SYGVKD. This CDR3 region has 10 residues. The CDR3 region has the DNA TGTGCCATCGGCGCCGGGCCCCAGTTCTTC. Encoded protein: CAIGAGPQFF.

This sequence joins TRBV7-6 and TRBJ2-5; a possible D gene is TRBD1 (6 bases). With 5 bases removed from V and 4 bases from J, the gap between germline ends came to 11 bases. The CDR3 sequence is 13 residues long. Germline V CDR1 and CDR2: SGHVS, FNYEAQ. CDR3 bases: TGTGCCAGCAGCCGACAGGTGAGAGAGACCCAGTACTTC. Translating it yields CASSRQVRETQYF.

The chain links TRBV6-2 or TRBV6-3 to TRBJ2-5; D is unclear. Germline V lookup: CDR1 MNHEY, CDR2 SVGEGT. The germline V and J ends were trimmed by 8 bases and 5 bases, with 18 bases remaining between them. The CDR3 covers 14 residues. CDR3: CASEVELGMETQYF. CDR3 bases: TGTGCCAGCGAAGTTGAGCTGGGGATGGAGACCCAGTACTTC.

This clonotype was detected ten times or more. The chain uses TRBV7-2 and TRBJ1-4, with a tentative D call TRBD1 (6 bases). Germline CDR1 SGHTA, CDR2 FQGNSA. The CDR3 runs 17 residues. Trimming removed 0 bases from V and 3 bases from J, with 14 bases in between. This chain's CDR3 is CASSLAGPRGSNEKLFF. The CDR3 DNA reads TGTGCCAGCAGCTTAGCCGGCCCCAGGGGCTCTAATGAAAAACTGTTTTTT.

The CDR3 nucleotides read TGTGCCAGCAGCCTGGGACCCCCTAGCAATCAGCCCCAGCATTTT. Its translation: CASSLGPPSNQPQHF. The chain links TRBV11-2 to TRBJ1-5; maybe TRBD1 (5 bases). The ends were cut back, 5 bases at V and 0 bases at J, with 11 bases in the middle. Germline CDR1 is SGHAT and CDR2 is FQNNGV. The CDR3 has 15 amino acids.

The sample holds a few counts of this clonotype. The chain couples TRBV7-2 to TRBJ1-2, with D perhaps matching TRBD1 (5 bases). This CDR3 comprises 16 residues. V was pared by 1 base and J by 3 bases, with 15 bases between. The germline gives CDR1 SGHTA, CDR2 FQGNSA. As DNA, the CDR3 is TGTGCCAGCAGCTTAGGAGGTCAGGGAAGTGACTATGGCTACACCTTC. Its translation is CASSLGGQGSDYGYTF.

This clonotype was picked up a small number of times. This chain connects TRBV20-1 to TRBJ2-5; D might be TRBD2 (6 bases). This CDR3 has 12 residues. The V gene's germline CDR1 is DFQATT and CDR2 SNEGSKA (reference sequence). Deletions cut 3 bases from V and 5 bases from J, with 10 bases between. Here the CDR3 DNA reads TGCAGTGCTAGCGCGGGGAGGGAGACCCAGTACTTC. The encoded protein is CSASAGRETQYF.

The chain's CDR3 is CSARGTAGLADTQYF. The CDR3 coding sequence is TGCAGTGCTAGGGGGACTGCAGGTTTGGCAGATACGCAGTATTTT. V usage is TRBV20-1 and J usage is TRBJ2-3; D is possibly TRBD2 (6 bases). Trimming pared 3 bases from V and 4 bases from J, leaving 17 bases between. The CDR3 extends over 15 amino acids. CDR1 is DFQATT and CDR2 is SNEGSKA in the germline V gene (reference sequence).

This clonotype was counted ten times or more. This chain uses TRBV4-3 with TRBJ2-1; the D is unclear. Trimming removed 0 bases at V and 4 bases at J, with 7 bases between. There are 14 residues in the CDR3. Germline CDR1 and CDR2: LGHNA and YSLEER. In DNA, the CDR3 is TGCGCCAGCAGCCAAGATAACAAATACAATGAGCAGTTCTTC. Translation: CASSQDNKYNEQFF.

This clonotype has a handful of counts. The chain uses TRBV28 and TRBJ1-3, with D possibly TRBD1 on 6 matching bases. This CDR3 is built from 14 residues. The germline V gene encodes CDR1 MDHEN and CDR2 SYDVKM. V dropped 8 bases and J dropped 0 bases, with 11 bases sitting between them. The CDR3 DNA sequence: TGTGCCAGCTGGACAGTACTCTCTGGAAACACCATATATTTT. Amino acids: CASWTVLSGNTIYF.

This clonotype has only a few counts. V usage is TRBV5-6 and J usage is TRBJ2-1, with 12 bases that match TRBD2. The V and J ends lost 3 bases and 6 bases, in that order; junction bases with no gene match: 10. This CDR3 spans 17 amino acids. Germline CDR1 and CDR2: SGHDT and YYEEEE. The CDR3 DNA reads as TGTGCCAGCAGCTCGGAGCTAGCGGGGGGGCATAGCAATGAGCAGTTCTTC. It codes for CASSSELAGGHSNEQFF.

The chain joins TRBV20-1 to TRBJ2-7; perhaps TRBD1 as D (6 bases). The length of the CDR3 is 13 residues. Per the germline V gene, CDR1 is DFQATT and CDR2 is SNEGSKA (reference sequence). Trimming stripped 0 bases from V and 4 bases from J, with 10 bases between. CDR3 residues: CSAREGAEYEQYV. The CDR3 nucleotides are TGCAGTGCTAGAGAGGGGGCAGAGTACGAGCAGTACGTC.

The chain recombines TRBV10-3 with TRBJ1-1; D might be TRBD1 (6 bases). The V end was cut by 3 bases, the J end by 1 base, with 9 bases between. Germline V gene sequence: CDR1 ENHRY, CDR2 SYGVKD. The CDR3 extends over 14 amino acids. CDR3 DNA sequence: TGTGCCATCAGTGATTTACAGGGGAACACTGAAGCTTTCTTT. Its protein is CAISDLQGNTEAFF.

The sample holds a few counts of this clonotype. This rearrangement joins TRBV7-9 to TRBJ1-1; TRBD1 might be the D (5 bases). The ends were cut back, 5 bases at V and 3 bases at J, with 13 bases in the middle. The CDR3 runs 14 residues. From germline, CDR1 is SEHNR and CDR2 FQNEAQ (reference sequence). CDR3 sequence reads: CASSPVGLHTEAFF. The CDR3 nucleotides read TGTGCCAGCAGCCCGGTGGGACTTCACACTGAAGCTTTCTTT. Filled out from reference TRBV7-9 and TRBJ1-1, the complete variable domain reads DTGVSQNPRHKITKRGQNVTFRCDPISEHNRLYWYRQTLGQGPEFLTYFQNEAQLEKSRLLSDRFSAERPKGSFSTLEIQRTEQGDSAMYLCASSPVGLHTEAFFGQGTRLTVV.

This clonotype was observed a handful of times. CDR3 loop: CSARVGETNKRYGYTF. DNA of the CDR3: TGCAGTGCTAGAGTCGGGGAAACCAACAAACGCTATGGCTACACCTTC. This chain joins TRBV20-1 and TRBJ1-2; D ambiguous. The CDR3 covers 16 residues. CDR1 DFQATT and CDR2 SNEGSKA come from the germline V gene (reference sequence). Trimming took 1 base from V and 4 from J, leaving 19 bases between them.

This clonotype was seen many times. The rearrangement joins TRBV9 to TRBJ2-1; TRBD1 might be the D (6 bases). Between the trimmed V and J ends, which lost 0 bases and 4 bases, there was a span of 8 bases. In germline, CDR1 is SGDLS, CDR2 YYNGEE. CDR3 length: 14 residues. The CDR3 loop is CASSVAGTYNEQFF. The CDR3, as DNA: TGTGCCAGCAGCGTAGCCGGGACATACAATGAGCAGTTCTTC. The entire variable domain, with the rest obtained from reference TRBV9 and TRBJ2-1, is as follows: DSGVTQTPKHLITATGQRVTLRCSPRSGDLSVYWYQQSLDQGLQFLIQYYNGEERAKGNILERFSAQQFPDLHSELNLSSLELGDSALYFCASSVAGTYNEQFFGPGTRLTVL.

This clonotype appeared a few times. This chain joins TRBV4-2 and TRBJ1-5; D gene ambiguous. Germline values: CDR1 LGHNA, CDR2 YNFKEQ. V dropped 0 bases and J dropped 3 bases, with 15 bases sitting between them. The CDR3 is 17 residues long. The chain's CDR3 is CASSQDAGIWSNQPQHF. The CDR3 nucleotides are TGTGCCAGCAGCCAAGATGCGGGAATTTGGTCCAATCAGCCCCAGCATTTT.

The chain uses TRBV4-2 and TRBJ1-1, with D possibly being TRBD1 (6 bases). V was cut by 5 bases and J by 0 bases, with 10 bases left in between. CDR1 and CDR2 (germline): LGHNA, YNFKEQ. The CDR3 totals 14 residues. The CDR3 protein is CASSSRTVNTEAFF. The CDR3 coding sequence is TGTGCCAGCAGCAGCCGGACAGTGAACACTGAAGCTTTCTTT.

V and J are TRBV7-9 and TRBJ1-4; 7 bases match TRBD1. With 2 bases clipped from V and 6 bases from J, the junction kept 6 bases outside the gene matches. Germline V gives CDR1 SEHNR, CDR2 FQNEAQ (reference sequence). CDR3 length: 15 amino acids. This chain's CDR3 is CASSLRQGLDEKLFF. CDR3 DNA sequence: TGTGCCAGCAGCTTAAGACAGGGATTAGATGAAAAACTGTTTTTT.

This clonotype has a handful of counts. The chain links TRBV4-2 to TRBJ2-2; TRBD1 matches at 8 bases. The germline gives CDR1 LGHNA, CDR2 YNFKEQ. V dropped 4 bases and J dropped 4; count of bases not matched to a gene: 8. This CDR3 has 16 residues. The CDR3: CASSLDRGPFTGELFF. The CDR3 DNA sequence: TGTGCCAGCAGCCTCGACAGGGGCCCGTTCACCGGGGAGCTGTTTTTT.

The rearrangement joins TRBV6-2 or TRBV6-3 to TRBJ2-7; D not certain. This CDR3 spans 15 amino acids. V was cut by 3 bases and J by 2 bases, with 14 bases left in between. Looked up from germline, CDR1 is MNHEY and CDR2 is SVGEGT. In DNA form, the CDR3 reads TGTGCCAGCAGTTATGATGCCCCGCCACCCTACGAGCAGTACGTC. This encodes CASSYDAPPPYEQYV.

This clonotype was found a few times. The CDR3 is CSGEWGMNTEAFF. The CDR3 nucleotides read TGCAGCGGTGAGTGGGGGATGAACACTGAAGCTTTCTTT. This sequence joins TRBV29-1 and TRBJ1-1; D possibly corresponds to TRBD1 (5 bases). The CDR3 sequence is 13 residues long. Trimming cost V 7 bases and J 0 bases, with 12 bases left between them. The germline V gene has CDR1 SQVTM and CDR2 ANQGSEA. The full variable domain, in which reference TRBV29-1 and TRBJ1-1 provide the parts outside the CDR3, is SAVISQKPSRDICQRGTSLTIQCQVDSQVTMMFWYRQQPGQSLTLIATANQGSEATYESGFVIDKFPISRPNLTFSTLTVSNMSPEDSSIYLCSGEWGMNTEAFFGQGTRLTVV.

This clonotype was seen only a few times. V usage is TRBV24-1 and J usage is TRBJ1-2; a possible D gene is TRBD1 (5 bases). CDR3 length equals 14 residues. CDR1 is KGHDR and CDR2 is SFDVKD in the germline V gene. The V end lost 4 bases, the J end lost 2 bases, and 10 bases lay between the germline ends. The CDR3: CATSDHGQNYGYTF. CDR3 nucleotide sequence: TGTGCCACCAGTGACCACGGACAAAACTATGGCTACACCTTC.

This clonotype appeared a few times. This chain connects TRBV5-1 to TRBJ2-7, with a weak D call TRBD1 (6 bases). Germline V gene lookup returns CDR1 SGHRS and CDR2 YFSETQ. The V end was cut by 4 bases, the J end by 6 bases, with 14 bases between. This CDR3 is built from 13 residues. The CDR3 DNA follows: TGCGCCAGCAGCGTAAGACAGGTCCGCGAGCAGTACGTC. It codes for CASSVRQVREQYV.